The T cell receptor (beta chain) described here comes from a study of blood T cells in healthy people across ages. Background on the study: Capturing about one barcoded beta molecule per two T cells was achieved by template switching. Overall study results and limits: Researchers said unsorted PBMCs prevented a conclusive naive versus antigen-experienced comparison.

As concerns this clonotype: Its matching antigen is unknown.

Through a sample-barcoded 5' primer and a J-beta primer mix, a second PCR was run for 7 to 11 cycles. TCRdb itself ran the 5' RACE reads through MiXCR, one entry per CDR3 protein. This table has about 1.8 million distinct CDR3 sequences, about 49% appearing once. Per germline, CDR1 SGHTA and CDR2 FQGNSA. Between the trimmed V and J ends, which lost 4 bases and 0 bases, there was a span of 12 bases. The CDR3 sequence is 15 residues long. The sample was blood. The rearrangement links TRBV7-2 to TRBJ2-5; no firm D call. This receptor was identified in a woman in her thirties or forties in good health. DNA for the CDR3: TGTGCCAGCAGCTATATTACCATGTACCAAGAGACCCAGTACTTC. It yields the protein CASSYITMYQETQYF.